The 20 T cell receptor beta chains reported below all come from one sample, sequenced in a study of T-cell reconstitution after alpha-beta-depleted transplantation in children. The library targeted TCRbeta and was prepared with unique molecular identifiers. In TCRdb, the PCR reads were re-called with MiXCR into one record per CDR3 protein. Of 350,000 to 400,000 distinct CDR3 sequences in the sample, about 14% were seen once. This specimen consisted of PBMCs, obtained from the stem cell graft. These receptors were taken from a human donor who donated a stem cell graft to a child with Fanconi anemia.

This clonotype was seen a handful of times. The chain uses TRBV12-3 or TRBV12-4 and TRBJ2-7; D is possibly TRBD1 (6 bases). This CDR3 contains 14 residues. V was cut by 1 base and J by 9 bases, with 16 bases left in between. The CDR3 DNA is TGTGCCAGCAGTTTAGACATAGCCTTAGGGGGGCAGTACTTC. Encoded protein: CASSLDIALGGQYF.

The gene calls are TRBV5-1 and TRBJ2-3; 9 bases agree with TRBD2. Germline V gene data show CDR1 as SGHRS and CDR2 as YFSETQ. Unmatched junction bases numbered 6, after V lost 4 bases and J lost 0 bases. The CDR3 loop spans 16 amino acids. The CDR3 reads CASSPSGDTSTDTQYF. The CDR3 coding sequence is TGCGCCAGCAGCCCTAGCGGGGATACTAGCACAGATACGCAGTATTTT.

The CDR3 sequence is CSARLPIYGYTF. The CDR3 DNA sequence: TGCAGTGCTAGATTGCCGATCTATGGCTACACCTTC. This sequence joins TRBV20-1 and TRBJ1-2; unclear D gene. The germline gives CDR1 DFQATT, CDR2 SNEGSKA (reference sequence). The CDR3 consists of 12 residues. V was pared by 2 bases and J by 4 bases, with 8 bases between.

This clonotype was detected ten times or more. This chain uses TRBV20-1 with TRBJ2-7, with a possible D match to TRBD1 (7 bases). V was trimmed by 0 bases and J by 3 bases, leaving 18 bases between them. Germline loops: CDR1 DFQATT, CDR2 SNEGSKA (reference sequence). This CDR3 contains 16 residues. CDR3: CSARDPGGDRVYEQYF. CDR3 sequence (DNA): TGCAGTGCTAGAGATCCCGGGGGTGACAGGGTCTACGAGCAGTACTTC.

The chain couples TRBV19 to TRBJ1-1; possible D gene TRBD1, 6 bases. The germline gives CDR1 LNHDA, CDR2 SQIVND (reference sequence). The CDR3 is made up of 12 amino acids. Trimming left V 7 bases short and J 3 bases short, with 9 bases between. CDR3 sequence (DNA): TGTGCCAGTATCGGACAGTACACTGAAGCTTTCTTT. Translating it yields CASIGQYTEAFF.

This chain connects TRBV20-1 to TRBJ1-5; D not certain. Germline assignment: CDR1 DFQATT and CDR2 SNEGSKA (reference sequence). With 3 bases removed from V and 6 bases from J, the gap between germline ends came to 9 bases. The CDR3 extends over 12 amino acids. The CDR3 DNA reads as TGCAGTGCTAGGCTGGGGAGTCAGCCCCAGCATTTT. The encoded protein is CSARLGSQPQHF.

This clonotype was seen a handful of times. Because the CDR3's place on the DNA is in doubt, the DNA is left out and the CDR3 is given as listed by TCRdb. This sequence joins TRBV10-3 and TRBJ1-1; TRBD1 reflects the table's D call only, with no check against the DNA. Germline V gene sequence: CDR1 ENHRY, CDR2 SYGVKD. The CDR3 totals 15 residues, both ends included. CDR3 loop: CAISTSAGVNTEAFF.

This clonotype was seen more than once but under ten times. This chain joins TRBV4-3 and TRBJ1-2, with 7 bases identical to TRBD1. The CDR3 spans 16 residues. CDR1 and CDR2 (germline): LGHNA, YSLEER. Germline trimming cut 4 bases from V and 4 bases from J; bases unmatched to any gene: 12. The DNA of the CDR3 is TGCGCCAGCAGCCTCCTCGGGGGGGCAGGGGGCTATGGCTACACCTTC. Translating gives CASSLLGGAGGYGYTF.

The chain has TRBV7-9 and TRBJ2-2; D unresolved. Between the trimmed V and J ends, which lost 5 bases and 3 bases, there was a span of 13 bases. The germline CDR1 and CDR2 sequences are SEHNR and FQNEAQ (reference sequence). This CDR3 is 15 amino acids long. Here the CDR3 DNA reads TGTGCCAGCAGCCCGACGGTGCCTCACACCGGGGAGCTGTTTTTT. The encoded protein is CASSPTVPHTGELFF.

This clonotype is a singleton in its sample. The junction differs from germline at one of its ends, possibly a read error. The chain's CDR3 is CASSRTITSYERYF. DNA for the CDR3: TGCGCCAGCAGCCGGACTATTACATCCTACGAGCGGTACTTC. The rearrangement joins TRBV5-1 to TRBJ2-7; tentatively, D is TRBD2 (6 bases). There are 14 residues in the CDR3. The germline CDR1 and CDR2 sequences are SGHRS and YFSETQ.

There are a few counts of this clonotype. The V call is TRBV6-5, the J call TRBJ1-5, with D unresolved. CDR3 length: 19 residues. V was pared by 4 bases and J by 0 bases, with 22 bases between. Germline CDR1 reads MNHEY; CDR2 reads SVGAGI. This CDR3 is CASSSGYGSGYYSNQPQHF. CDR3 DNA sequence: TGTGCCAGCAGTTCGGGCTATGGGAGCGGGTATTATAGCAATCAGCCCCAGCATTTT.

The CDR3 reads CSARTLSSYNEQFF. The DNA for the CDR3 is TGCAGCGCACGGACGCTGAGCTCCTACAATGAGCAGTTCTTC. J is TRBJ2-1 and V is TRBV29-1, with unresolved D. Germline CDR1 and CDR2: SQVTM and ANQGSEA. V was pared by 7 bases and J by 0 bases, with 13 bases between. CDR3 size: 14 residues.

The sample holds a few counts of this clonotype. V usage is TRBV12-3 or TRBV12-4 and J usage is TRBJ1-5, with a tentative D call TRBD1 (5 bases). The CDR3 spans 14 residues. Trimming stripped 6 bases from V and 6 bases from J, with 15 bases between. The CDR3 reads CASSQTRGSQPQHF. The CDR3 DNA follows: TGTGCCAGCAGCCAAACGAGGGGAAGTCAGCCCCAGCATTTT.

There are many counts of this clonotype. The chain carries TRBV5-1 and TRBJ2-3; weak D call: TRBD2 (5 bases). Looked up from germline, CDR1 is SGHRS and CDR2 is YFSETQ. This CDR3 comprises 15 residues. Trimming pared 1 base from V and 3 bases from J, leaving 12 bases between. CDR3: CASSLLVRGTDTQYF. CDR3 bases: TGCGCCAGCAGCTTGTTGGTACGGGGAACAGATACGCAGTATTTT.

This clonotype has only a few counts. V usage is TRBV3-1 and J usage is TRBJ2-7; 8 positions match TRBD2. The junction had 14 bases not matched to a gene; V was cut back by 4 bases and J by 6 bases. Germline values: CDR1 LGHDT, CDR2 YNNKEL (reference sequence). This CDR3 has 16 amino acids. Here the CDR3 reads CASSPPWTTGRGEQYF. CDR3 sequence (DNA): TGTGCCAGCAGCCCACCTTGGACTACCGGGAGGGGCGAGCAGTACTTC.

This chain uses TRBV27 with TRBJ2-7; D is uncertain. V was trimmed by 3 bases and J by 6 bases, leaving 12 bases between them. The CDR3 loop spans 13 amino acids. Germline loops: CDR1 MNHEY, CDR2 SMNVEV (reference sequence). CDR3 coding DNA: TGTGCCAGCAGTTTGGGTAGGGATCTCGAGCAGTACTTC. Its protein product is CASSLGRDLEQYF.

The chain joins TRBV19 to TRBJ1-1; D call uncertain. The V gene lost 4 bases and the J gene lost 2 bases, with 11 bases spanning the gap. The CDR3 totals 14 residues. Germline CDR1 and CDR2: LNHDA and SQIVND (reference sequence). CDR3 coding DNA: TGTGCCAGTAGTAACCGACAACTTAACACTGAAGCTTTCTTT. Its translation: CASSNRQLNTEAFF. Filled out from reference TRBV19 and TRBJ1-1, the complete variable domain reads DGGITQSPKYLFRKEGQNVTLSCEQNLNHDAMYWYRQDPGQGLRLIYYSQIVNDFQKGDIAEGYSVSREKKESFPLTVTSAQKNPTAFYLCASSNRQLNTEAFFGQGTRLTVV.

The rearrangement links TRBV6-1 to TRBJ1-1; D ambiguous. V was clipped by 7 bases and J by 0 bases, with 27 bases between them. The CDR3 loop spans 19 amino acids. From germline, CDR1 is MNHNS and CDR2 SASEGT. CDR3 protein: CASTFRTAGARPMNTEAFF. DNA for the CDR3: TGTGCCAGCACCTTTCGTACCGCAGGCGCCCGTCCCATGAACACTGAAGCTTTCTTT.

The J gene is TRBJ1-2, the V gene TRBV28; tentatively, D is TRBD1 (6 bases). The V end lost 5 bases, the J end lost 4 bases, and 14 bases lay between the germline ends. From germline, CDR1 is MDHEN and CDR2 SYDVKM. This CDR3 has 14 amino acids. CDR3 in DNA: TGTGCCAGCAGTAACTCACACAGGGCCTATGGCTACACCTTC. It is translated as CASSNSHRAYGYTF.

The CDR3 coding sequence is TGTGCCAGCAGGGGGGATACGTCACAAGCTTTCTTT. Its protein product is CASRGDTSQAFF. The V gene is TRBV12-3 or TRBV12-4, the J gene TRBJ1-1; D may be TRBD1 (5 bases). This CDR3 has 12 residues. Trimming stripped 6 bases from V and 9 bases from J, with 14 bases between.